This T cell receptor beta chain was recovered during a study of blood T cell repertoires in COVID-19. Study information: COVID-19 samples from acute and convalescent phases originated in the United States, Italy and Spain. Nucleic acid was either cDNA or gDNA, and it came from T cells, B-cell-depleted T cells, or PBMCs.

This clone has a handful of counts. Original handling: Amplification of reference gene primers was used by the study to estimate nucleated cell counts. Only in-frame clones appear in the TCRdb table, and some are missing; sequencing was by immunoSEQ multiplex PCR. From that table come the V and J calls and clone size; the DNA was used to work out D and trimming. The sample includes fewer than 200,000 clones, about four fifths of them seen just once. The CDR3 contains 8 residues. The clonotype comes from a man aged 35 to 55 who had recovered from COVID-19. This chain links TRBV12-2 with TRBJ2-1; whether TRBD2, the table's D call, matches the DNA was not checked. TRBV12-2 represents a pseudogene. Material for sequencing was peripheral blood. The CDR3 loop is CAPSEQFF. CDR3 DNA sequence: TGTGCTCCCTCGGAGCAGTTCTTC.